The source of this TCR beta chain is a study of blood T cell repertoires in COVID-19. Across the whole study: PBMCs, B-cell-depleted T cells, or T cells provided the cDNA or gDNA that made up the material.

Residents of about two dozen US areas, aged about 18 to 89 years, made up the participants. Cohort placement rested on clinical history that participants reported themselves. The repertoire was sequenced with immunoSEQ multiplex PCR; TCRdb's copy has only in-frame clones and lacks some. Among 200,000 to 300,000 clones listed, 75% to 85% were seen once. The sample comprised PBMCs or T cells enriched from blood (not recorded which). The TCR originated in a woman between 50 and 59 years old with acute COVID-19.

The CDR3 protein is CASSWRLPSTDTQYF. The CDR3 DNA reads as TGTGCCAGCAGTTGGAGACTGCCTAGCACAGATACGCAGTATTTT. The V and J genes are TRBV13 and TRBJ2-3; D is unclear. Per germline, CDR1 PRHDT and CDR2 FYEKMQ (reference sequence). V lost 6 bases to trimming and J lost 0 bases, with 13 bases between them. This CDR3 has 15 amino acids.